This entry features one TCR beta chain sequence. This record belongs to a study of cytomegalovirus exposure and HLA in healthy donors. The PCR used 60 Vbeta and 13 Jbeta primers. Clones were sequenced by immunoSEQ multiplex PCR, and TCRdb holds only the in-frame ones, with some missing. The sample holds about 130,000 clones, roughly 82% seen once. There are 14 residues in the CDR3. CDR1 SEHNR and CDR2 FQNEAQ come from the germline V gene (reference sequence). V lost 3 bases and J 7 bases, leaving 13 bases between the germline ends. The rearrangement uses TRBV7-9 and TRBJ1-3; D is undetermined. The sample comprised PBMCs. This sequence was found in a male donor in good health and CMV-seropositive. CDR3 region: CASSFSDAGNTIYF. In DNA, the CDR3 is TGTGCCAGCAGCTTCTCGGACGCGGGGAACACCATATATTTT.